The source of this T cell receptor (beta chain) is a study of post-analysis software for immune sequencing data. As for this clonotype: Its antigen is not known.

TCR beta cDNA libraries included unique molecular identifiers. One entry per CDR3 protein, called by TCRdb with MiXCR from the PCR reads. The table has about 460,000 distinct CDR3 sequences, nearly 45% seen once. Trimming took 7 bases from V and 1 from J; bases not matched to a gene: 4. Germline CDR1 is SGHVS and CDR2 is FQNEAQ. This CDR3 spans 15 amino acids. Notes on the study in general: Those with multiple sclerosis, the patient group, showed significantly lower normalized Chao1 diversity than controls. Roughly 5 TRBV segments, TRBV5-6, TRBV5-1 and TRBV20-1 among them, were found more frequent in patients than controls.

The source of this sequence is a girl under 18 with multiple sclerosis. Sequences were obtained from blood. V gene TRBV7-8 combines with J gene TRBJ2-1, with 10 bases fitting TRBD2. CDR3 DNA: TGTGCCAGCACTCGGACTAGCGGTTCCTACAATGAGCAGTTCTTC. Amino acid sequence: CASTRTSGSYNEQFF.